The sequence of this T cell receptor beta chain was determined in a study of T cells in Graves' hyperthyroidism and ophthalmopathy. Study overall: It was at initial diagnosis, before any treatment, that peripheral blood was collected.

Notes on the study in general: Progression to ophthalmopathy was predicted a median of roughly 6.6 months early.

The CDR3 regions of TCR beta were amplified from RNA transcripts. A first-round RT-PCR of the TCR CDR3 used the HTBI primer set. TCRdb re-called the multiplex PCR reads with MiXCR, one entry per CDR3 protein. The table lists hundreds of thousands of distinct CDR3 sequences, around 16% of them singletons. The authors took PBMCs from 8.5 to 10 ml fresh peripheral blood. This clonotype has just a few counts. The antigen remains undetermined. The CDR3 spans 14 residues. The V gene's germline CDR1 is SGHRS and CDR2 YFSETQ. V was clipped by 4 bases and J by 2 bases; unmatched bases: 4. The clonotype comes from a woman between 18 and 29 years old with Graves' hyperthyroidism that later progressed to Graves' ophthalmopathy. Sequenced input: blood. V gene TRBV5-1 combines with J gene TRBJ2-5, with TRBD1 matching over 8 bases. Written as DNA, the CDR3 is TGCGCCAGCAGCCCTACAGGGGGGCAAGAGACCCAGTACTTC. It specifies CASSPTGGQETQYF.